Below are 15 T cell receptor beta chains sequenced from a single sample in a study of T-cell reconstitution after alpha-beta-depleted transplantation in children. As it was prepared, the TCRbeta library received unique molecular identifiers. From the PCR reads, TCRdb called clonotypes with MiXCR, one entry per CDR3 protein. Among approximately 390,000 distinct CDR3 sequences listed, about a tenth were seen once. The material was PBMCs from the stem cell graft donor, obtained from the stem cell graft. These receptors originate from a human donor who donated a stem cell graft to a child with acute myeloid leukemia.

This clonotype was seen repeatedly, ten times or more. V is TRBV20-1 and J is TRBJ2-7; D is unclear. The CDR3 has 11 amino acids. The V gene's germline CDR1 is DFQATT and CDR2 SNEGSKA (reference sequence). Trimming pared 4 bases from V and 1 base from J, leaving 5 bases between. The CDR3 region has the DNA TGCAGTGCTACGGTTTCCTACGAGCAGTACTTC. Translated: CSATVSYEQYF.

V gene TRBV7-2 combines with J gene TRBJ2-3; TRBD2 matches at 14 bases. This CDR3 has 17 amino acids. CDR1 is SGHTA and CDR2 is FQGNSA in the germline V gene. V lost 6 bases and J lost 0; bases outside the gene matches: 5. DNA for the CDR3: TGTGCCAGCAGACGGACTAGCGGGAGGACTAGCACAGATACGCAGTATTTT. Its protein is CASRRTSGRTSTDTQYF.

This clonotype occurred a few times. The chain carries TRBV20-1 and TRBJ1-2, with TRBD1 as a possible D gene (5 bases). V lost 0 bases and J 5 bases, leaving 16 bases between the germline ends. This CDR3 region has 15 residues. Germline CDR1 and CDR2: DFQATT and SNEGSKA (reference sequence). The CDR3 nucleotides are TGCAGTGCTAGAGATGTAGGAGGGACGAATTATGGCTACACCTTC. Amino acid sequence: CSARDVGGTNYGYTF.

This chain links TRBV7-9 with TRBJ2-3; D is uncertain. From germline, CDR1 is SEHNR and CDR2 FQNEAQ (reference sequence). V lost 3 bases, J lost 0 bases, and 4 bases lay in between. CDR3 length: 13 residues. Here the CDR3 DNA reads TGTGCCAGCAGCTTCGAGAGCACAGATACGCAGTATTTT. Its protein is CASSFESTDTQYF.

Only one count was recorded for this clonotype. V usage is TRBV30 and J usage is TRBJ1-2; D uncertain. V was clipped by 4 bases and J by 4 bases, with 10 bases between them. This CDR3 has 12 amino acids. Germline values: CDR1 GTSNPN, CDR2 SVGIG (reference sequence). The DNA for the CDR3 is TGTGCCTGGACCGCGGCCACCTATGGCTACACCTTC. The encoded protein is CAWTAATYGYTF.

The CDR3 region has the DNA TGCAGTGCTTTAGCGGGGGAAAACATTCAGTACTTC. This encodes CSALAGENIQYF. The rearrangement uses TRBV20-1 and TRBJ2-4; TRBD2 agrees at 9 bases. This CDR3 has 12 residues. Germline CDR1 DFQATT, CDR2 SNEGSKA (reference sequence). V dropped 5 bases and J dropped 5; count of bases not matched to a gene: 1.

Comments on this clonotype: The germline gene is not matched at one end of the junction; a read error may be the cause. The CDR3 reads CSVPRNTQAFF. The CDR3 DNA follows: TGCAGCGTCCCAAGGAACACTCAAGCTTTCTTT. The V call is TRBV29-1, the J call TRBJ1-1; unclear D gene. Germline V CDR1 and CDR2: SQVTM, ANQGSEA. The CDR3 runs to 11 residues.

The chain links TRBV20-1 to TRBJ2-3, with a tentative D call TRBD1 (6 bases). The CDR3 loop spans 16 amino acids. Germline-derived CDR1 and CDR2 are DFQATT and SNEGSKA (reference sequence). Trimming took 6 bases from V and 0 from J, leaving 19 bases between them. CDR3 DNA: TGCAGTGCATCTTCCTCCGGGACAACTAGCACAGATACGCAGTATTTT. Protein product: CSASSSGTTSTDTQYF.

This clonotype was recorded a few times. This chain joins TRBV20-1 and TRBJ2-1, with D unclear. Germline CDR1 reads DFQATT; CDR2 reads SNEGSKA (reference sequence). Deletions cut 2 bases from V and 6 bases from J, with 5 bases between. The CDR3 covers 11 residues. CDR3 coding DNA: TGCAGTGCTAGACGCCCCAATGAGCAGTTCTTC. Protein product: CSARRPNEQFF.

This clonotype was counted between two and nine times. V usage is TRBV6-1 and J usage is TRBJ1-2; D ambiguous. CDR3 length: 14 amino acids. Germline CDR1 MNHNS, CDR2 SASEGT. Trimming removed 5 bases at V and 1 base at J, with 11 bases between. CDR3 bases: TGTGCCAGCAGTCGCGACGGGTTTAACTATGGCTACACCTTC. Translation: CASSRDGFNYGYTF.

The chain combines TRBV7-8 with TRBJ1-5; 9 positions match TRBD1. This CDR3 has 14 amino acids. Per germline, CDR1 SGHVS and CDR2 FQNEAQ. V lost 4 bases to trimming and J lost 7 bases; unmatched junction nucleotides: 5. This CDR3 is CASSSQGAQQPQHF. The CDR3 DNA reads as TGTGCCAGCAGCTCACAGGGGGCGCAGCAGCCCCAGCATTTT.

Here the CDR3 DNA reads TGTGCCAGCAGTGAAGGTTTAGCGGCGTCCTCCTACGAGCAGTACTTC. Translating gives CASSEGLAASSYEQYF. The chain is built from TRBV2 and TRBJ2-7; D is possibly TRBD2 (6 bases). The CDR3 is made up of 16 amino acids. The ends were cut back, 1 base at V and 0 bases at J, with 13 bases in the middle. CDR1 is SNHLY, CDR2 FYNNEI, per germline.

This rearrangement joins TRBV29-1 to TRBJ2-3, with D tentatively TRBD2 (5 bases). CDR1 and CDR2 from the germline V gene are SQVTM and ANQGSEA. The CDR3 contains 13 residues. Trimming took 7 bases from V and 4 from J, leaving 15 bases between them. CDR3 sequence: CSAPFEGADTQYF. In nucleotides, the CDR3 is TGCAGCGCCCCCTTTGAGGGTGCAGATACGCAGTATTTT.

This chain links TRBV9 with TRBJ1-2; unclear D gene. The CDR3 covers 13 residues. Trimming left V 2 bases short and J 8 bases short, with 13 bases between. Germline CDR1 SGDLS, CDR2 YYNGEE. The CDR3 nucleotides read TGTGCCAGCAGCGTCTCCGGGATAGGAGGCTACACCTTC. It is translated as CASSVSGIGGYTF.

This clonotype was seen ten or more times. The J gene is TRBJ2-1, the V gene TRBV12-3 or TRBV12-4; 9 positions agree with TRBD1. The CDR3 is made up of 16 amino acids. With 2 bases clipped from V and 5 bases from J, the junction kept 7 bases outside the gene matches. CDR3 loop: CASSLRPGQGNNEQFF. Written as DNA, the CDR3 is TGTGCCAGCAGTTTAAGGCCGGGACAGGGAAACAATGAGCAGTTCTTC.